The rows below give T cell receptor beta chains drawn from one sample of a study of somatic mutations in cytotoxic T cells in rheumatoid arthritis. Libraries were prepared by immunoSEQ multiplex PCR; TCRdb keeps only in-frame clonotypes and omits some of them. In the table there are tens of thousands of clones, around 83% of which are singletons. The sample consisted of CD8+ T cells sorted from blood. All receptors derive from a woman in her forties or fifties in good health. Each CDR3 is given with its conserved first and last residue. D genes are given only for firm matches. Not all rows give a size; the values are once, few, many and, for expanded clones, a class.

J | size | D | V | DNA | CDR3
TRBJ1-1 | - | TRBD1 | TRBV9 | TGTGCCAGCAGCCCTAAGACAGGGGAGCACACTGAAGCTTTCTTT | CASSPKTGEHTEAFF
TRBJ1-2 | - | - | TRBV29-1 | TGCAGCGTCCCCGGCCAACCTGGAGGCTACACCTTC | CSVPGQPGGYTF
TRBJ2-1 | - | - | TRBV27 | TGTGCCAGCAGTTTAAAAATCAGGGGGGGTGAGCAGTTCTTC | CASSLKIRGGEQFF
TRBJ1-2 | - | - | TRBV4-3 | TGCGCCAGCAGCCAAGTTGACAGGAACTATGGCTACACCTTC | CASSQVDRNYGYTF
TRBJ2-3 | - | - | TRBV27 | TGTGCCAGCAGTTGGAACGTCCAAGATACGCAGTATTTT | CASSWNVQDTQYF
TRBJ1-2 | - | - | TRBV14 | TGTGCCAGCAGCCTGAGTCCAGGGGCACATGGCTACACCTTC | CASSLSPGAHGYTF
TRBJ1-3 | - | - | TRBV7-9 | TGTGCCAGCAGCAGTTTAAGCCCCGGCGGAAACACCATATATTTT | CASSSLSPGGNTIYF
TRBJ1-6 | once | - | TRBV11-1 | TGTGCCAGCAGCTTACGTCTCGAGGGTCCGAATTCACCCCTCCACTTT | CASSLRLEGPNSPLHF
TRBJ1-6 | few | - | TRBV9 | TGTGCCAGCAGCGCGGGCGGAGTTCCCTTCTATAATTCACCCCTCCACTTT | CASSAGGVPFYNSPLHF
TRBJ1-5 | - | TRBD1 | TRBV2 | TGTGCCAGCAGTGATCCAGGGGGCCGCCCTCACGACAATCAGCCCCAGCATTTT | CASSDPGGRPHDNQPQHF
TRBJ1-6 | - | TRBD1 | TRBV12-5 | TGTGCTAGTGGTTCGGGACAGGGAGGTTCACCCCTCCACTTT | CASGSGQGGSPLHF
TRBJ2-7 | - | - | TRBV6-5 | TGTGCCAGCAGTTACAGGGGGTCAGGGGAGCAGTACTTC | CASSYRGSGEQYF